A single sample is the source of the 2 T cell receptor beta chains below, sequenced in a study of blood T cell repertoires in COVID-19. Sequencing was performed with immunoSEQ multiplex PCR; in TCRdb, only in-frame clones are kept and a portion is missing. The sample carries roughly 190,000 clones, roughly four fifths recorded once. The sample comprised peripheral blood. The source of these receptors is a woman aged 40 to 55 with acute or convalescent COVID-19.

The gene calls are TRBV3-1 (or the pseudogene TRBV3-2) and TRBJ1-5; D perhaps matches TRBD1 (6 bases). This CDR3 is built from 14 residues. CDR1 and CDR2 from the germline V gene are LGHDT and YNNKEL (reference sequence). V was pared by 1 base and J by 8 bases, with 12 bases between. For the CDR3, the DNA is TGTGCCAGCAGCCAAGTGGTGGGGGCGGAGCCCCAGCATTTT. Translating it yields CASSQVVGAEPQHF.

The rearrangement links TRBV5-1 to TRBJ1-3; D is perhaps TRBD1 (6 bases). Between the trimmed V and J ends, which lost 5 bases and 0 bases, there was a span of 15 bases. This CDR3 has 16 residues. CDR1 and CDR2 from the germline V gene are SGHRS and YFSETQ. The CDR3 nucleotides read TGCGCCAGCAGGAGGGATGCGACAGGCTCTGGAAACACCATATATTTT. It codes for CASRRDATGSGNTIYF.